This TCR beta chain was observed in a study of blood T cell repertoires in COVID-19. Study summary: From the United States, Italy and Spain came samples of acute and convalescent COVID-19.

In the authors' workflow: Reference gene primer amplification in the assay estimated nucleated cell counts. The protocol was immunoSEQ multiplex PCR, while the TCRdb copy is restricted to in-frame clones and leaves out a portion. That table furnishes V, J and clone size, whereas the DNA furnished D and trimming. Here the sample spans some 450,000 clones, approximately 88% being singletons. Patients of the Seattle cohort, enrolled during active infection, were followed longitudinally. Material for sequencing was peripheral blood. This receptor was identified in a woman aged 45-60 years with COVID-19, enrolled during active disease.

The CDR3 nucleotides are TGTGCCAGCATCGCGGGAAATGGCTACACCTTC. Protein: CASIAGNGYTF. The genes are TRBV6-6 and TRBJ1-2; unclear D gene. Per germline, CDR1 MNHNY and CDR2 SVGAGI (reference sequence). The length of the CDR3 is 11 residues. Trimming left V 7 bases short and J 6 bases short, with 9 bases between.